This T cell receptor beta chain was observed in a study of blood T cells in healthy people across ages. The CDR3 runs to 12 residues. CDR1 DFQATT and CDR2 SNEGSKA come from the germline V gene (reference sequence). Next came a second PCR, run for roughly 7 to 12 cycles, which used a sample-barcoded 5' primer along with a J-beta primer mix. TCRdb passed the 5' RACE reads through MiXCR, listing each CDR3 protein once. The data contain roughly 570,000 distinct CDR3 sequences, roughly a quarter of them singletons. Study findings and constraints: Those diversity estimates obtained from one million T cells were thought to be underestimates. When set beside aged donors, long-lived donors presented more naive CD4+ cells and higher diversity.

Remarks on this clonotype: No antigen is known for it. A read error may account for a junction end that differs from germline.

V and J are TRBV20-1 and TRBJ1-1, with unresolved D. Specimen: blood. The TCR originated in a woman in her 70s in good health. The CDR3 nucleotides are TGCAGTGCTACTCTCTTATACGGCGGAGAAGCCTTT. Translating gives CSATLLYGGEAF.